The entry that follows covers one T cell receptor (beta chain) sequence. Its matching antigen is unknown. Time point meaning: cycle 4 day 1 (C4D1), after five to seven weeks of nivolumab. Each and every patient relapsed after autologous stem cell transplantation, and patients got differing brentuximab vedotin exposure. It was by magnetic negative selection that CD4+ T cells were purified from thawed PBMCs. Best overall response was complete response, partial response or progressive disease in these relapsed/refractory classical Hodgkin lymphoma patients. This specimen belongs to a study of PD-1 blockade in classical Hodgkin lymphoma. Study in general: Patients got intravenous nivolumab 3 mg/kg every 2 weeks. Study-level results: At baseline, newly diagnosed patients reportedly showed less TCR diversity than healthy donors. Patients with a complete response exhibited baseline diversity comparable to newly diagnosed patients.

The CDR3 runs to 15 residues. V lost 8 bases, J lost 5 bases, and 14 bases stayed unmatched. Germline assignment: CDR1 GTSNPN and CDR2 SVGIG (reference sequence). TCRdb keeps only in-frame clones here, not all; method: immunoSEQ multiplex PCR. Among around 31,000 clones listed, about 81% were seen once. This specimen consisted of CD4+ T cells from blood, obtained before the fourth cycle of nivolumab. This chain uses TRBV30 with TRBJ1-2; 10 bases map to TRBD1. The receptor's source is a human donor with classical Hodgkin lymphoma. CDR3 sequence reads: CAGDRGRLGSYGYTF. The CDR3, as DNA: TGTGCCGGTGACAGGGGGCGTCTAGGTTCGTATGGCTACACCTTC.